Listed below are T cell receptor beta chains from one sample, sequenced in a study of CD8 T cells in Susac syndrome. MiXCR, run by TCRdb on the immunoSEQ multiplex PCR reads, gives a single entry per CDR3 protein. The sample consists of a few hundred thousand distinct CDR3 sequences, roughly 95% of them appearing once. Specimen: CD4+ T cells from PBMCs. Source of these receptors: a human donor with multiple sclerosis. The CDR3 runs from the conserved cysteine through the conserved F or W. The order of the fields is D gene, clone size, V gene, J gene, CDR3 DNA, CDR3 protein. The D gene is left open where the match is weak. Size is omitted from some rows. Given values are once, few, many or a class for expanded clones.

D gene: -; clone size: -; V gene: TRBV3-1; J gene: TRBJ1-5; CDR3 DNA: TGTGCCAGCAGCCAAGATATCCATCAGCCCCAGCATTTT; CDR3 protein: CASSQDIHQPQHF
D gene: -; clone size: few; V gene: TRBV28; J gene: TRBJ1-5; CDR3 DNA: TGTGCCAGCAGTTTTGATAGCAATCAGCCCCAGCATTTT; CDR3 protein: CASSFDSNQPQHF
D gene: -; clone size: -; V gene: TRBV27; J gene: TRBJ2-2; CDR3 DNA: TGTGCCAGCAGTCCTGGGACAGCGGGACCCGGGGAGCTGTTTTTT; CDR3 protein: CASSPGTAGPGELFF
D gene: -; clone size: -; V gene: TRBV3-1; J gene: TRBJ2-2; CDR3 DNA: TGTGCCAGCAGCCCCCACGCGGGCACCGGGGAGCTGTTTTTT; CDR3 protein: CASSPHAGTGELFF
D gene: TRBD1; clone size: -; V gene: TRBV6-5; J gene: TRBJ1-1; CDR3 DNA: TGTGCCAGCAGGGGAAGGGGGCGATCCACTGAAGCTTTCTTT; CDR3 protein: CASRGRGRSTEAFF
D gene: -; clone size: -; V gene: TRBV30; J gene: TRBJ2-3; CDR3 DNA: TGTGCCTGGAGCGAGAGCACAGATACGCAGTATTTT; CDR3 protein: CAWSESTDTQYF
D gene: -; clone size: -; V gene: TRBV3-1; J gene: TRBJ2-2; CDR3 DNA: TGTGCCAGCAGCCAAGTAACGGTCGGCACCGGGGAGCTGTTTTTT; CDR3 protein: CASSQVTVGTGELFF
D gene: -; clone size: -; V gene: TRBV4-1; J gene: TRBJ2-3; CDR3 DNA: TGCGCCAGCAGCCAAGCCCCCGGTGCGGCTAGCACAGATACGCAGTATTTT; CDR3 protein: CASSQAPGAASTDTQYF
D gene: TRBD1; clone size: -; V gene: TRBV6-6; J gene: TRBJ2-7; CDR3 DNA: TGTGCCAGCAGGGCCGGGACAGGGGAATACGAGCAGTACTTC; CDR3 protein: CASRAGTGEYEQYF
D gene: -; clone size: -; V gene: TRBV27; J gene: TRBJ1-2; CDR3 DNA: TGTGCCACCCTGGATAATAACTATGGCTACACCTTC; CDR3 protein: CATLDNNYGYTF
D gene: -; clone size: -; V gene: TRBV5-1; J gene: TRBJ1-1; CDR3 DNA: TGCGCCAGCAAGGAGAGCATGAACACTGAAGCTTTCTTT; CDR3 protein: CASKESMNTEAFF
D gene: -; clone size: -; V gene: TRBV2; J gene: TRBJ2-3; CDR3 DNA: TGTGCCAGCAGTGAAGCCAGGGGATCAGATACGCAGTATTTT; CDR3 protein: CASSEARGSDTQYF
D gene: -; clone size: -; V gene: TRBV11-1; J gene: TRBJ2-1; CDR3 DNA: TGTGCCAGCAGCCCGGGGGGTCAGGGGGGAAAGGTTGAGCAGTTCTTC; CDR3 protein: CASSPGGQGGKVEQFF
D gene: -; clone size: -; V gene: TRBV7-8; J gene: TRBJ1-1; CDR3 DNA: TGTGCCAGCAGCTTATATGGTGGAGCTTTCTTT; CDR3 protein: CASSLYGGAFF
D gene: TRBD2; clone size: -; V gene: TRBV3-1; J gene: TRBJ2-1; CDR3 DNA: TGTGCCAGCACGGGGGGACTAGCGGTTTACAATGAGCAGTTCTTC; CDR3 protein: CASTGGLAVYNEQFF
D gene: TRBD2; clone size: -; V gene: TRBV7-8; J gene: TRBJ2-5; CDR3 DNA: TGTGCCAGCAGCTTAGGTCAAGCCCTAGCGGGTTACGAGACCCAGTACTTC; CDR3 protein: CASSLGQALAGYETQYF
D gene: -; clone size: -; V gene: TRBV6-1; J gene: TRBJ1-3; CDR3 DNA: TGTGCCAGCAGTGACCGAGCCTCACCCGTGGCCTCTGGAAACACCATATATTTT; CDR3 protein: CASSDRASPVASGNTIYF
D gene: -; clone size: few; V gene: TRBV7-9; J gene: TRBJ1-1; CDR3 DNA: TGTGCCAGCAGCTTTCCCAACACTGAAGCTTTCTTT; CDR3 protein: CASSFPNTEAFF
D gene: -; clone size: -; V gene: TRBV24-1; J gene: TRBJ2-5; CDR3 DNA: TGTGCCACCAGTGAGCCGGGACCGGTACAAGAGACCCAGTACTTC; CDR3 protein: CATSEPGPVQETQYF
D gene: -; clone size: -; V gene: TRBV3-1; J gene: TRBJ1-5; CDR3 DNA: TGTGCCAGCAGTTATGGAGTCGGTCAGCCCCAGCATTTT; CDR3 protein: CASSYGVGQPQHF
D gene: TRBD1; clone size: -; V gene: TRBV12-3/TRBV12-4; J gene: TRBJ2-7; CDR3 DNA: TGTGCCAGCAGTTTGGGACAGAACTACGAGCAGTACTTC; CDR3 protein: CASSLGQNYEQYF
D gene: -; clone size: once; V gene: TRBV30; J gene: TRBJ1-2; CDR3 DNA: TGTGCCTGGAGTGTACGGAGTCGCCGGGATGGCTACACCTTC; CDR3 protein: CAWSVRSRRDGYTF
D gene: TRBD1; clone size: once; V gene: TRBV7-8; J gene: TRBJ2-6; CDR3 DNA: TGTGCCAGCAGCTCCCCGACAGGGATCTCTGGGGCCAACGTCCTGACTTTC; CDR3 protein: CASSSPTGISGANVLTF
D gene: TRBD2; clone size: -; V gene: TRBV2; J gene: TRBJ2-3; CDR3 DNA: TGTGCCAGCAGTGCGGGACTAGCGGTTTTCACAGATACGCAGTATTTT; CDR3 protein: CASSAGLAVFTDTQYF
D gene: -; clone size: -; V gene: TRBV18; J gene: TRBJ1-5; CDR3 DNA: TGTGCCAGCTCACCACAAGGCGCAGCAGGGAATCAGCCCCAGCATTTT; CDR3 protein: CASSPQGAAGNQPQHF
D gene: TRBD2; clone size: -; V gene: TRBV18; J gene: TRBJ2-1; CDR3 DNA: TGTGCCAGCTCACTAGGGACTAGTTGGAATGAGCAGTTCTTC; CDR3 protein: CASSLGTSWNEQFF
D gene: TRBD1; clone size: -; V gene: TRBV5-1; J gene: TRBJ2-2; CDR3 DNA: TGCGCCAGCAGCCAGGACAGGGGCGCCGGGGAGCTGTTTTTT; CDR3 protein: CASSQDRGAGELFF
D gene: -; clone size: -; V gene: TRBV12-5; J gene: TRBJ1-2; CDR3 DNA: TGTGCTAGTGGGCAGGGGCATGGCTACACCTTC; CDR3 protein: CASGQGHGYTF
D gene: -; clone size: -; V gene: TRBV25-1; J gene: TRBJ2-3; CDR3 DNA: TGTGCCAGCAGATCTCAAGGGACAGATACGCAGTATTTT; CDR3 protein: CASRSQGTDTQYF
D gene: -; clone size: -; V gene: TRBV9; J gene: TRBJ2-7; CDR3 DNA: TGTGCCAGCAGCCCTCAGGAGGGAGTTACCTACGAGCAGTACTTC; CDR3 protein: CASSPQEGVTYEQYF
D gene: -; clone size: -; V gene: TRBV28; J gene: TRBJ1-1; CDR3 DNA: TGTGCCAGCAGTTTTCGTTTTGGTGGCGCTGAAGCTTTCTTT; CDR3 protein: CASSFRFGGAEAFF
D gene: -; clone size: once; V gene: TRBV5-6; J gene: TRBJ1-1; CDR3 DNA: TGTGCCAGCAGCTTGACCACAACAGGGACTGAAGCTTTCTTT; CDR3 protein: CASSLTTTGTEAFF
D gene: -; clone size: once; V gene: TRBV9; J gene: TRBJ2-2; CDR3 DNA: TGTGCCAGCAGCCTACACCAGGACAGCTACACCGGGGAGCTGTTTTTT; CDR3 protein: CASSLHQDSYTGELFF
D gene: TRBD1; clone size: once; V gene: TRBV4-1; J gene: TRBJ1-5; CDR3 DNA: TGCGCCAGCAGCCAAGTTCTGATCCGGACAGGTAGCAATCAGCCCCAGCATTTT; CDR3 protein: CASSQVLIRTGSNQPQHF
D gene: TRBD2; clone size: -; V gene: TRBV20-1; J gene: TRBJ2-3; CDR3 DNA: TGCAGTGCTACCCCCGTGGGACTAGCGGCAGATACGCAGTATTTT; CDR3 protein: CSATPVGLAADTQYF
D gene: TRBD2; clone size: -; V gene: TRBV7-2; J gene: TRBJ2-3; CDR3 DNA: TGTGCCAGCAGCTCGGGACTAGCGGGAGACACAGATACGCAGTATTTT; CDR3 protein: CASSSGLAGDTDTQYF
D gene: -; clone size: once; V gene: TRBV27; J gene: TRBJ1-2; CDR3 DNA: TGTGCCAGCAGGGGGAGTTCCGGGGGCCGGTATGGCTACACCTTC; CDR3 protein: CASRGSSGGRYGYTF
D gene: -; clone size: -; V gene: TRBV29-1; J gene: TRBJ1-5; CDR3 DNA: TGCAGCGTGAACGAGGCGGGACGGGATCAGCCCCAGCATTTT; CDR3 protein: CSVNEAGRDQPQHF
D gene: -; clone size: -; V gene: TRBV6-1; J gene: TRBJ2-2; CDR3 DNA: TGTGCCAGCAGCCGTCCGGGACTCAAAGCGAACACCGGGGAGCTGTTTTTT; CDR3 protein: CASSRPGLKANTGELFF
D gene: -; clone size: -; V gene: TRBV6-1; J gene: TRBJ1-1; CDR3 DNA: TGTGCCGGCGATAGGAACACTGAAGCTTTCTTT; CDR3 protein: CAGDRNTEAFF
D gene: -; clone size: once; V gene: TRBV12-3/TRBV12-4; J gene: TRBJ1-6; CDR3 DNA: TGTGCCAGCACCGGGGGGGTACCAAGTTCACCCCTCCACTTT; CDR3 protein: CASTGGVPSSPLHF
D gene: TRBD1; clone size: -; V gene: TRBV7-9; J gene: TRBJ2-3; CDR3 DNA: TGTGCCAGCAGCCCCCGGGACAGAACAGATACGCAGTATTTT; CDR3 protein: CASSPRDRTDTQYF
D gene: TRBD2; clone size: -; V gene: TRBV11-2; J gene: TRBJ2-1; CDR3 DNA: TGTGCCAGCAGCCCACTAGCGGGAGGGAACTCCTACAATGAGCAGTTCTTC; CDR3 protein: CASSPLAGGNSYNEQFF
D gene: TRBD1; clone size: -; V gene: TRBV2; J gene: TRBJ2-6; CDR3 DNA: TGTGCCGCATTGACCCGGTGGACAGGGGGCCCTGGGGCCAACGTCCTGACTTTC; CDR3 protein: CAALTRWTGGPGANVLTF
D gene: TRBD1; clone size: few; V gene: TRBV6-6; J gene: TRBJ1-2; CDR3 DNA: TGTGCCAGCAGTTACCACGGACAGGGGGCGACTCCCACCTTC; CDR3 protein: CASSYHGQGATPTF
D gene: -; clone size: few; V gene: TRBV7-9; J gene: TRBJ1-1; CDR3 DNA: TGTGCCAGCAGCTTAGACCAGGTCGTGAAAGCTTTCTTT; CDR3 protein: CASSLDQVVKAFF
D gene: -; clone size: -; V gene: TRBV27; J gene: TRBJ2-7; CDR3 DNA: TGTGCCAGCAGTTTACGCAGGAGCTCCTACGAGCAGTACTTC; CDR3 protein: CASSLRRSSYEQYF
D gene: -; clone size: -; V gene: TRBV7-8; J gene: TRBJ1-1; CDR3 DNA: TGTGCCAGCAGCTTAGATAATGGAATCACTGAAGCTTTCTTT; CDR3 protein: CASSLDNGITEAFF
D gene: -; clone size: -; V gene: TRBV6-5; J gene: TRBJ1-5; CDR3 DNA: TGTGCCAGCAGCCCCGGGACGGATTTCAATCAGCCCCAGCATTTT; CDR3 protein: CASSPGTDFNQPQHF
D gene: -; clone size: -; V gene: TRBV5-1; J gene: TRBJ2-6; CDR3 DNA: TGCGCCAGCAGCTTGAGGCAGGGCAACTCTGGGGCCAACGTCCTGACTTTC; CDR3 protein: CASSLRQGNSGANVLTF
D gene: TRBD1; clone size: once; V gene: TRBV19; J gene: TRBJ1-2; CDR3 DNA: TGTGCCAGTACCACCGGGGACAGGATCTATGGCTACACCTTC; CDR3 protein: CASTTGDRIYGYTF
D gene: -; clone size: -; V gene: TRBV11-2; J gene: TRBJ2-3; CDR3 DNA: TGTGCCAGCAGCTTATCTGGGGGGCAGTATTTT; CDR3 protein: CASSLSGGQYF
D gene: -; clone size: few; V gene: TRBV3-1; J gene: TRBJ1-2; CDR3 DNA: TGTGCCAGCAGTCCTTCTTTAGGCAGTGGCTACACCTTC; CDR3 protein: CASSPSLGSGYTF
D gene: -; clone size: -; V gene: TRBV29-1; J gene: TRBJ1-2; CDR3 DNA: TGCAGCGTTGAAGAAATTTGGCGGGGAGGCTACACCTTC; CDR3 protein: CSVEEIWRGGYTF
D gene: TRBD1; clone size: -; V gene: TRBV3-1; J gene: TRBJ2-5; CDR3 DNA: TGTGCCAGCAGCCAAGACCGGGACAGATTCCAAGAGACCCAGTACTTC; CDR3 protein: CASSQDRDRFQETQYF
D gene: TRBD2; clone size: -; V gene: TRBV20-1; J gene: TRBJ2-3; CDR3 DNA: TGCAGTGCTACGATTGGACTAGCGGGGAGGATCACAGATACGCAGTATTTT; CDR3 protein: CSATIGLAGRITDTQYF
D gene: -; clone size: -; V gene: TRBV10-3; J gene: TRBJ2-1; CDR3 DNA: TGTGCCATCAGTGTCGGGGGCGGTAACAATGAGCAGTTCTTC; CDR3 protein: CAISVGGGNNEQFF
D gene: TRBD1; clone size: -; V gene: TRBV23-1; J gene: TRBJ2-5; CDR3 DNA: TGCGCCAGCAGTCCCCCGGGGACAGGGAGTCAAGAGACCCAGTACTTC; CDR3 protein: CASSPPGTGSQETQYF
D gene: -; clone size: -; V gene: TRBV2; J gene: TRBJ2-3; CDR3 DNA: TGTGCCAGCAGAAAGGTGGAGGGGGATACGCAGTATTTT; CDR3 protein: CASRKVEGDTQYF
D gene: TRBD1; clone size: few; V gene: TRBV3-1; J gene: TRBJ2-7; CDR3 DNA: TGTGCCAGCAGCCAAGAAGGGGGACAGGGCTACGAGCAGTACTTC; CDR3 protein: CASSQEGGQGYEQYF